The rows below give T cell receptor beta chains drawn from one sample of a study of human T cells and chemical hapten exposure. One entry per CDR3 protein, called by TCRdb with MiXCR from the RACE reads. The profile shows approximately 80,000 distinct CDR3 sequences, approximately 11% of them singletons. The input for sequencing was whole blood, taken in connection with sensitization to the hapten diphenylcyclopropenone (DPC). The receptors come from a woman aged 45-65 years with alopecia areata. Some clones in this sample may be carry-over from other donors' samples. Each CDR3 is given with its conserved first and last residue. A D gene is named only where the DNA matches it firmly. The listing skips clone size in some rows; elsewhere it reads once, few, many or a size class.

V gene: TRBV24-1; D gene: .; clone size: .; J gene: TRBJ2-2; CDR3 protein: CATRRGDAGELFF; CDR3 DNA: TGTGCCACCCGCAGGGGAGATGCAGGGGAGCTGTTTTTT
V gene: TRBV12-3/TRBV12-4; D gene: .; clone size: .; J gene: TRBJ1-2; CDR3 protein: CASTQGPGYGYTF; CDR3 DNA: TGTGCCAGCACGCAAGGGCCGGGCTATGGCTACACCTTC
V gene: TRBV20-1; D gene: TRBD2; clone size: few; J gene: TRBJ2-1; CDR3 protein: CSAESLGLAGTFYNEQFF; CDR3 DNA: TGCAGTGCTGAGAGTCTGGGTCTAGCGGGGACGTTCTACAATGAGCAGTTCTTC
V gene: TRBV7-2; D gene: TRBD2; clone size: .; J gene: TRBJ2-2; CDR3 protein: CASSLAMLAGAGELFF; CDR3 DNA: TGTGCCAGCAGCTTAGCCATGCTAGCGGGAGCGGGGGAGCTGTTTTTT
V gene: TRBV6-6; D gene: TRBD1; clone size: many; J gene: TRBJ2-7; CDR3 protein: CASSLPGQGGTYEQYF; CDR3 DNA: TGTGCCAGCAGTCTCCCGGGACAGGGAGGGACCTACGAGCAGTACTTC
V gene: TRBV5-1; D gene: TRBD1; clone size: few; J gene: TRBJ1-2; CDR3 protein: CASSAGQTNYGYTF; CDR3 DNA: TGCGCCAGCAGCGCGGGACAGACTAACTATGGCTACACCTTC
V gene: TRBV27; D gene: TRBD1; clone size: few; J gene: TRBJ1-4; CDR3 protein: CASSLAFGTGLEKLFF; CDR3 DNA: TGTGCCAGCAGTTTAGCGTTTGGGACAGGGCTCGAAAAACTGTTTTTT
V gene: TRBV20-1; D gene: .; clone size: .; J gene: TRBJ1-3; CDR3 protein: CSASFGQHSGNTIYF; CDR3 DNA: TGCAGTGCTAGTTTCGGACAGCACTCTGGAAACACCATATATTTT
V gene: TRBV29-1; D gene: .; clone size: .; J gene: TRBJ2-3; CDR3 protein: CSVGAGSTDTQYF; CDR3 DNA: TGCAGCGTTGGTGCGGGTAGCACAGATACGCAGTATTTT
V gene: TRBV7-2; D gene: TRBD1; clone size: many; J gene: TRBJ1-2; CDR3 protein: CASSSTGTGGPANYGYTF; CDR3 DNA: TGTGCCAGCAGCTCCACCGGGACAGGGGGCCCAGCTAACTATGGCTACACCTTC
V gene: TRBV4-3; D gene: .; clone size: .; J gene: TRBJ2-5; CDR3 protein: CASSRDLQETQYF; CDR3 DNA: TGCGCCAGCAGCCGGGACCTCCAAGAGACCCAGTACTTC
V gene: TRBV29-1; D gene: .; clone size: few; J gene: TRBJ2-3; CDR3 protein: CSVDGDDSDTQYF; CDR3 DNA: TGCAGCGTTGACGGAGATGATAGCGATACGCAGTATTTT
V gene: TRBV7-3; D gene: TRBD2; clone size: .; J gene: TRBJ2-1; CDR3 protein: CASSFSGGRYDEQFF; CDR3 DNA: TGTGCCAGCAGCTTCTCCGGCGGGAGATACGATGAGCAGTTCTTC
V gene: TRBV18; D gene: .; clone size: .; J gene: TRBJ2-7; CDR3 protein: CASSPWGTMSYEQYF; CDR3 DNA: TGTGCCAGCTCACCCTGGGGTACGATGTCCTACGAGCAGTACTTC
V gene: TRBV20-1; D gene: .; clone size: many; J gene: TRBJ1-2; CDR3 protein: CSAARGQDGYTF; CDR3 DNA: TGCAGTGCTGCCCGGGGGCAGGATGGCTACACCTTC
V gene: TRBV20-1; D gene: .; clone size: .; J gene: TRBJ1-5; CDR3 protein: CSARDTLSNQPQHF; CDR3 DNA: TGCAGTGCTAGGGACACCCTTAGCAATCAGCCCCAGCATTTT
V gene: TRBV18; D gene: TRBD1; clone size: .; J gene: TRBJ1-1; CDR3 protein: CASSPGTGTNTEAFF; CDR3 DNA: TGTGCCAGCTCACCTGGGACAGGGACCAACACTGAAGCTTTCTTT
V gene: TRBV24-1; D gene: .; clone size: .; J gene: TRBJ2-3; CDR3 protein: CATSPADSSTDTQYF; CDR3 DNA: TGTGCCACTAGCCCGGCGGACAGTAGCACAGATACGCAGTATTTT
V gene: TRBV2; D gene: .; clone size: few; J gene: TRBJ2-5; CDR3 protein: CASSASETQYF; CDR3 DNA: TGTGCCAGCAGTGCCTCAGAGACCCAGTACTTC
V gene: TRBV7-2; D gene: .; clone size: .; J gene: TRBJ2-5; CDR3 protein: CASSSGGLLETQYF; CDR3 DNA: TGTGCCAGCAGCTCTGGGGGTCTGTTAGAGACCCAGTACTTC
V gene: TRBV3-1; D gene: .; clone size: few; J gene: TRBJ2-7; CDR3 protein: CASSQDWGRSPGEQYF; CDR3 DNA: TGTGCCAGCAGCCAAGATTGGGGACGGAGTCCGGGCGAGCAGTACTTC
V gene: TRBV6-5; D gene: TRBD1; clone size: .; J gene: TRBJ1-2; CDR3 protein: CASSPYVDRGYGYTF; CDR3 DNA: TGTGCCAGCAGTCCGTACGTGGACAGGGGTTATGGCTACACCTTC
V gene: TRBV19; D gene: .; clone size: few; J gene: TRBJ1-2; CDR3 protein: CASSIDRDNRGYTF; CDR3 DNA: TGTGCCAGTAGTATAGACCGGGACAACCGTGGCTACACCTTC
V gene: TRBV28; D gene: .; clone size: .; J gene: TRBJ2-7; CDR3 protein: CASSFLGGEQYF; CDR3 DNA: TGTGCCAGCAGTTTCCTAGGCGGCGAGCAGTACTTC
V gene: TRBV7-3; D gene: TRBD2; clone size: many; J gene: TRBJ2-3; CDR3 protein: CASSLRTSGVRTDTQYF; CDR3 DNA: TGTGCCAGCAGCTTAAGGACTAGCGGGGTTAGGACAGATACGCAGTATTTT
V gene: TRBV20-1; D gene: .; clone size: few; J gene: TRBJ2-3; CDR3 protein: CSVRRQKSDTQYF; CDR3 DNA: TGCAGTGTAAGGCGCCAAAAGTCAGATACGCAGTATTTT
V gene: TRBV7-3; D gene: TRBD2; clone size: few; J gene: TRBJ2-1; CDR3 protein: CASSLIAGGNFEQFF; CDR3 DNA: TGTGCCAGCAGCTTGATAGCGGGAGGGAACTTTGAGCAGTTCTTC
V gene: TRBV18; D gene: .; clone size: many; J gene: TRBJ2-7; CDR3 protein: CASSPPSVTYEQYF; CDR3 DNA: TGTGCCAGCTCACCACCGTCGGTTACCTACGAGCAGTACTTC
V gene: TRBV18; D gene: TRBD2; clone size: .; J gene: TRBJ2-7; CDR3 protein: CASSPLAGESEQYF; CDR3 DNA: TGTGCCAGCTCACCACTAGCGGGAGAAAGCGAGCAGTACTTC
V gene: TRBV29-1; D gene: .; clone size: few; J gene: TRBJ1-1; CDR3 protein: CSVHPDVGLTEAFF; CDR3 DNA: TGCAGCGTTCACCCCGACGTGGGGCTGACTGAAGCTTTCTTT
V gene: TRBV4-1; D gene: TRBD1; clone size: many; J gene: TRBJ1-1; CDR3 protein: CASSQPVGTGGRMNTEAFF; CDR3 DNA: TGCGCCAGCAGCCAGCCCGTAGGGACAGGGGGCAGGATGAACACTGAAGCTTTCTTT
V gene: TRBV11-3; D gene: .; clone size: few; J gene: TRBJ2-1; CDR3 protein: CASSSPQRGPLGEQFF; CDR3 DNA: TGTGCCAGCAGCTCGCCCCAACGCGGGCCGTTGGGTGAGCAGTTCTTC
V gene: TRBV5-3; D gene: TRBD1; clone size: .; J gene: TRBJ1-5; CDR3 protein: CARSTGTGLQPQHF; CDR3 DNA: TGTGCCAGAAGTACCGGGACAGGGTTACAGCCCCAGCATTTT
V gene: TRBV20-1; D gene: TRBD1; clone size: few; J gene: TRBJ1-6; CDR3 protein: CSASHGTAYNSPLHF; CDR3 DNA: TGCAGTGCTAGCCATGGGACAGCCTATAATTCACCCCTCCACTTT
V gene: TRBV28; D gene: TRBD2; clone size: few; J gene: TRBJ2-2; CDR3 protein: CASSAGTSGNTGELFF; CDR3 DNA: TGTGCCAGCAGTGCCGGGACTAGCGGTAACACCGGGGAGCTGTTTTTT
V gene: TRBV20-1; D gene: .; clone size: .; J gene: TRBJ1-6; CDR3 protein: CSAPAQGPSSYNSPLHF; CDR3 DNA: TGCAGTGCCCCGGCTCAGGGACCGAGCTCCTATAATTCACCCCTCCACTTT
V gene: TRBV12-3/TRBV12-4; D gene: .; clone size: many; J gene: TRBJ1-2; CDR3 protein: CASTLGQGWSGYTF; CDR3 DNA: TGTGCCAGCACCCTGGGGCAGGGCTGGAGTGGCTACACCTTC
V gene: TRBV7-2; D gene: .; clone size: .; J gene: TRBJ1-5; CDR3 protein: CASSLVMTGPQHF; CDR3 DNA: TGTGCCAGCAGCTTAGTCATGACAGGGCCCCAGCATTTT
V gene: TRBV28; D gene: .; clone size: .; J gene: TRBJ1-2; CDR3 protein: CASNPRGANYGYTF; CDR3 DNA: TGTGCCAGCAACCCCCGGGGGGCCAACTATGGCTACACCTTC
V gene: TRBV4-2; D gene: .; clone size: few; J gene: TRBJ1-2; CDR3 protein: CASSQEGRGYTF; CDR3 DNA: TGTGCCAGCAGCCAAGAAGGACGGGGCTACACCTTC
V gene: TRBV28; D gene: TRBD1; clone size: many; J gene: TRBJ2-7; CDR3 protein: CASSSSDRRYEQYF; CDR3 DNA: TGTGCCAGCAGTTCGTCGGACAGGCGGTACGAGCAGTACTTC
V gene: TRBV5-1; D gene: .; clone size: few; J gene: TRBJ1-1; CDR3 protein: CASSLSGLNTEAFF; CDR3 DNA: TGCGCCAGCAGCTTGTCGGGGCTTAACACTGAAGCTTTCTTT